This TCR beta chain was captured by sequencing in a study of OX40 agonist ivuxolimab in advanced cancers. In the study overall: Dose-escalation cases comprised hepatocellular carcinoma, melanoma, renal cell or head and neck cancer. Those enrolled were roughly 80% male, with a mean age of about 66 years and ages from roughly 20 to 85.

Sequenced by immunoSEQ multiplex PCR; TCRdb stores in-frame clones only, minus some. The table records 82,000 or so clones, approximately 85% of them present only once. Per germline, CDR1 SNHLY and CDR2 FYNNEI. Unmatched junction bases numbered 0, after V lost 6 bases and J lost 3 bases. There are 14 residues in the CDR3. General study findings and limits: CD8+ T cells showed, on average, more clonal expansion than CD4+ cells. Antigens targeted by the expanded peripheral T cells were not determined.

As to this clone: Its antigen is undetermined.

Sequences were derived from CD4+ or CD8+ T cells sorted from blood, sampled in a trial of the OX40 agonist ivuxolimab. The TCR comes from an adult with an advanced solid tumor such as melanoma, head and neck, liver or kidney cancer. The chain employs TRBV2 and TRBJ2-2; TRBD1 matches at 11 bases. In DNA, the CDR3 is TGTGCCAGCAGGGGACAGGGGGACACCGGGGAGCTGTTTTTT. This encodes CASRGQGDTGELFF.